This TCR beta chain was found in a study of blood T cell repertoires in COVID-19. Allocation to cohorts depended on clinical history reported by the participants. This CDR3 has 13 residues. Germline V gene data show CDR1 as SGDLS and CDR2 as YYNGEE. Trimming cost V 3 bases and J 4 bases; bases outside gene matches: 1. Clones were sequenced by immunoSEQ multiplex PCR, and TCRdb holds only the in-frame ones, with some missing. The sample has about 160,000 clones; 80% are singletons. The sequenced material came from PBMCs or T cells enriched from blood (not recorded which). The sequence was collected from a woman between 55 and 75 years old who had recovered from COVID-19. The V call is TRBV9, the J call TRBJ2-7; 10 bases line up with TRBD2. In DNA, the CDR3 is TGTGCCAGCAGCGGGACTAGCGGATACGAGCAGTACTTC. Residues: CASSGTSGYEQYF. Variable domain in full (rest from reference TRBV9 and TRBJ2-7): DSGVTQTPKHLITATGQRVTLRCSPRSGDLSVYWYQQSLDQGLQFLIQYYNGEERAKGNILERFSAQQFPDLHSELNLSSLELGDSALYFCASSGTSGYEQYFGPGTRLTVT.